What follows describes a single TCR beta chain. This sample was taken from a study of blood T cell repertoires in COVID-19. Study-wide context: COVID-19 samples from acute and convalescent phases originated in the United States, Italy and Spain. The analysed material was cDNA or gDNA that came from T cells, B-cell-depleted T cells, or PBMCs.

Trimming took off 0 bases at V and 0 bases at J, with 7 bases between the two ends. CDR1 is SGHRS, CDR2 YFSETQ, per germline. The CDR3 sequence is 15 residues long. Clones were sequenced by immunoSEQ multiplex PCR, and TCRdb holds only the in-frame ones, with some missing. Of roughly 290,000 clones in the sample, approximately 90% are singletons; the top ten hold around 0.84%. The V call is TRBV5-1, the J call TRBJ2-1; no clear D. Sequencing was carried out using peripheral blood. The TCR was taken from a man aged 25-40 years with acute or convalescent COVID-19. This CDR3 is CASSLVRSSYNEQFF. CDR3 DNA sequence: TGCGCCAGCAGCTTGGTCCGGAGCTCCTACAATGAGCAGTTCTTC.